This entry features one TCR beta chain sequence. The CDR3 consists of 17 residues. J was trimmed by 5 bases and V by 0 bases; bases with no gene match: 11. CDR1 is LGHDT and CDR2 is YNNKEL in the germline V gene (reference sequence). Enrollment of patients from Seattle took place during active infection, with longitudinal follow-up. The sample originates from a study of blood T cell repertoires in COVID-19. Overall study context: COVID-19 samples from acute and convalescent phases originated in the United States, Italy and Spain. Sources were T cells, B-cell-depleted T cells, or PBMCs; the material itself was cDNA or gDNA.

In the study's own analysis: From reference gene primer amplification, estimates of nucleated cell counts were derived. The method was immunoSEQ multiplex PCR; TCRdb's version includes in-frame clones alone and lacks a portion of them. The V and J calls and clone size are taken from that table; D and trimming were inferred from the DNA. In the table there are 400,000 to 450,000 clones, approximately 89% of which are singletons. The clonotype originates from a woman aged 45-59 years with COVID-19, enrolled during active disease. The chain couples TRBV3-1 (or the pseudogene TRBV3-2) to TRBJ1-2, with 8 positions matching TRBD1. The sequencing input was peripheral blood. The CDR3 sequence is CASSQDSGTGVFYGYTF. The DNA for the CDR3 is TGTGCCAGCAGCCAAGATTCGGGGACAGGAGTCTTTTATGGCTACACCTTC.